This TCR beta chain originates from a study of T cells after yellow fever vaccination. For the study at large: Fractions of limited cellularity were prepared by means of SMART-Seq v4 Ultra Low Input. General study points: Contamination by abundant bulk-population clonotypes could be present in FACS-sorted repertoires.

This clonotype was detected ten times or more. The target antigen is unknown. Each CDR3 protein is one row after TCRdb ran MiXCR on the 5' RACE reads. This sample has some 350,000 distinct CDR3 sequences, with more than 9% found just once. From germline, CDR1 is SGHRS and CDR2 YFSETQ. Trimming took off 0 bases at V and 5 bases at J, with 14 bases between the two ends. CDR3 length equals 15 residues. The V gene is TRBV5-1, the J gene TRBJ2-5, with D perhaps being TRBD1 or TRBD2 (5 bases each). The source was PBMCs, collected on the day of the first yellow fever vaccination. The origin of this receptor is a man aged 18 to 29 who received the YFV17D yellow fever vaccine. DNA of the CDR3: TGCGCCAGCAGCTTGGGGGACCTGACCCCGGAGACCCAGTACTTC. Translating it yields CASSLGDLTPETQYF.